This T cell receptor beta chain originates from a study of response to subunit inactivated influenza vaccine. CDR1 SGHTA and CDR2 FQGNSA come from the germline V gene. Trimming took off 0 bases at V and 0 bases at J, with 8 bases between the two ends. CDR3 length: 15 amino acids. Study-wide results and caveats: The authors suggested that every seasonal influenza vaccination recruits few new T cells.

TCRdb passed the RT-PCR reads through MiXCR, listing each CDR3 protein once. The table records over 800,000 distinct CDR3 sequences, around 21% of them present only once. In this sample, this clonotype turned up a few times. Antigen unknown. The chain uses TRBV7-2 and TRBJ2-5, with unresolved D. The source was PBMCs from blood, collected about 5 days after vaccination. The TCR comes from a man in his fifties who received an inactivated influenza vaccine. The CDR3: CASSLAAVHQETQYF. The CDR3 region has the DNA TGTGCCAGCAGCTTAGCGGCAGTACACCAAGAGACCCAGTACTTC.